Listed below are T cell receptor beta chains from one sample, sequenced in a study of T cells in Graves' hyperthyroidism and ophthalmopathy. TCRdb re-called the multiplex PCR reads through MiXCR, storing one row per CDR3 protein. The table shows about 400,000 distinct CDR3 sequences, with just under 15% occurring only once. Source material: blood. These receptors all come from a woman in her thirties with Graves' hyperthyroidism. Both conserved end residues are part of each CDR3. Each record gives: V gene, J gene, CDR3 protein.

TRBV18,TRBJ2-7,CASSPELGYEQYF
TRBV2,TRBJ2-7,CASSRQFYEQYF
TRBV5-1,TRBJ2-2,CASSGTSGRSHTGELFF
TRBV6-1,TRBJ1-5,CASSSGRESNQPQHF
TRBV6-1,TRBJ2-1,CASSSRDYSYNEQFF
TRBV4-2,TRBJ2-7,CASSQDTSGIYEQYF
TRBV15,TRBJ1-5,CATSRQVTGNQPQHF
TRBV10-3,TRBJ1-5,CAISESTVAGAGPQHF
TRBV28,TRBJ2-7,CASSRVQYEQYF
TRBV20-1,TRBJ2-7,CSARDWLTSGRDYEQYF
TRBV27,TRBJ1-5,CASSLRRGVGQPQHF
TRBV7-9,TRBJ2-3,CASSWGDTQYF
TRBV3-1,TRBJ2-7,CASSQDGYEQYF
TRBV12-5,TRBJ2-2,CATSDSNTGELFF
TRBV6-4,TRBJ2-3,CASSSAHTDTQYF
TRBV12-3/TRBV12-4,TRBJ2-1,CASSTTGRSYNEQFF
TRBV5-1,TRBJ1-1,CASSFQTENTEAFF
TRBV19,TRBJ1-5,CASSLDLGSNQPQHF
TRBV20-1,TRBJ2-3,CSVPGGDGLHSTDTQYF
TRBV20-1,TRBJ2-1,CSAQAGGPLDEQFF
TRBV16,TRBJ1-1,CASSLISGGNTEAFF
TRBV5-6,TRBJ1-1,CASSSLGAHSDTEAFF
TRBV7-2,TRBJ2-1,CASSLAGGPYNEQFF
TRBV18,TRBJ2-4,CASSPPRSGGPAAKNIQYF
TRBV28,TRBJ2-7,CASSWGYEQYF
TRBV6-1,TRBJ1-2,CASSEGMGQGTSGTF
TRBV20-1,TRBJ1-1,CSARRAGGGLLSATEAFF
TRBV5-4,TRBJ1-5,CASSLGQAQHF